A selection of T cell receptor beta chains follows, all from one sample in a study of blood T cell repertoires in COVID-19. Clones were read by immunoSEQ multiplex PCR, and TCRdb kept only the in-frame ones, dropping some. The sample lists more than 85,000 clones, over 65% seen once, with roughly 3.8% in the top ten. The sample taken for sequencing was peripheral blood. These receptors were obtained from a woman older than 75 with acute or convalescent COVID-19. CDR3s include the opening cysteine and the closing phenylalanine or tryptophan. The D gene is left open where the match is weak. For some rows the clone size is stated as once, few or many, or as a class when expanded; others skip it.

TRBV4-1	few	-	TRBJ1-2	CASSQPYGGGLYGYTF	TGCGCCAGCAGCCAACCCTATGGGGGGGGCCTCTATGGCTACACCTTC
TRBV27	-	-	TRBJ1-1	CASSDLDNLEAFF	TGTGCCAGCAGCGATTTGGACAACCTTGAAGCTTTCTTT
TRBV29-1	-	-	TRBJ1-2	CSVGGGSGYTF	TGCAGCGTAGGGGGGGGTAGTGGCTACACCTTC
TRBV7-2	-	TRBD2	TRBJ2-2	CASSTSGTSSGELFF	TGTGCCAGCAGCACCTCCGGGACTAGTTCCGGGGAGCTGTTTTTT
TRBV28	-	-	TRBJ2-1	CASSLLGQTSYNEQFF	TGTGCCAGCAGTTTATTGGGGCAGACCTCCTACAATGAGCAGTTCTTC
TRBV5-1	-	-	TRBJ2-7	CASSLGQDGSYEQYF	TGCGCCAGCAGCTTGGGGCAGGATGGCTCCTACGAGCAGTACTTC
TRBV5-1	once	-	TRBJ1-5	CANPYPGVGRSNQPQHF	TGCGCCAACCCTTACCCCGGGGTGGGTCGGAGCAATCAGCCCCAGCATTTT
TRBV10-2	-	TRBD2	TRBJ2-7	CASRGGASSYEQYF	TGCGCCAGCCGCGGGGGGGCGAGCTCCTACGAGCAGTACTTC
TRBV3-1/TRBV3-2	-	-	TRBJ1-2	CASSPQPREWGYTF	TGTGCCAGCAGCCCCCAGCCACGGGAATGGGGCTACACCTTC
TRBV6-4	-	-	TRBJ1-5	CASSDSLGLSYSNQPQHF	TGTGCCAGCAGTGACTCTTTGGGACTAAGCTATAGCAATCAGCCCCAGCATTTT
TRBV5-1	-	TRBD2	TRBJ2-5	CASSFGGDRETQYF	TGCGCCAGCAGCTTCGGGGGGGATCGAGAGACCCAGTACTTC
TRBV2	few	-	TRBJ2-2	CASIPSSNTGELFF	TGTGCCAGCATCCCTAGTTCGAACACCGGGGAGCTGTTTTTT
TRBV27	-	TRBD2	TRBJ2-2	CASSYIGGGPTGELFF	TGTGCCAGCAGTTATATCGGCGGGGGGCCGACCGGGGAGCTGTTTTTT
TRBV3-1/TRBV3-2	-	-	TRBJ1-2	CASSQGRNGGFHGYTF	TGTGCCAGCAGCCAAGGTCGTAACGGCGGCTTTCATGGCTACACCTTC
TRBV10-3	-	TRBD1	TRBJ2-3	CAISAEGQGGSDTQYF	TGTGCCATCAGTGCCGAGGGACAGGGGGGATCAGATACGCAGTATTTT
TRBV5-1	once	TRBD1	TRBJ2-5	CASGPGQGSQETQYF	TGCGCCAGCGGGCCGGGACAGGGGTCCCAAGAGACCCAGTACTTC
TRBV29-1	-	TRBD1	TRBJ2-7	CSARDSSYEQYF	TGCAGCGCCCGGGACAGCTCCTACGAGCAGTACTTC
TRBV7-8	-	TRBD2	TRBJ2-2	CASSLAGLAGTNTGELFF	TGTGCCAGCAGCTTAGCGGGACTAGCGGGGACGAACACCGGGGAGCTGTTTTTT
TRBV18	once	TRBD1	TRBJ1-1	CASSPDREVAEAFF	TGTGCCAGCTCACCAGACAGGGAGGTGGCTGAAGCTTTCTTT
TRBV28	many	-	TRBJ1-5	CASGSWEQGSGNQPQHF	TGTGCCAGCGGGTCCTGGGAACAGGGCTCCGGCAATCAGCCCCAGCATTTT
TRBV19	-	-	TRBJ2-1	CASSITGTAYNEQFF	TGTGCCAGTAGTATTACCGGGACTGCCTACAATGAGCAGTTCTTC
TRBV9	-	-	TRBJ1-4	CASSVTFLRILNEKLFF	TGTGCCAGCAGCGTGACCTTCCTCAGGATCCTTAATGAAAAACTGTTTTTT
TRBV4-1	-	-	TRBJ2-7	CASSRGYEQYF	TGCGCCAGCAGCAGAGGGTACGAGCAGTACTTC
TRBV6-4	-	-	TRBJ1-6	CASRAATNSPLHF	TGTGCCAGCAGAGCCGCAACTAATTCACCCCTCCACTTT
TRBV5-1	-	TRBD2	TRBJ2-5	CASSSGLAGVRETQYF	TGCGCCAGCAGCTCTGGACTAGCGGGGGTACGAGAGACCCAGTACTTC
TRBV9	-	-	TRBJ1-6	CASSPYLGSLHF	TGTGCCAGCAGCCCTTATCTAGGATCCCTCCACTTT
TRBV6-2/TRBV6-3	-	TRBD1	TRBJ2-7	CASSRTYPTGGSYEQYF	TGTGCCAGCAGCCGTACCTACCCTACAGGGGGTTCCTACGAGCAGTACTTC
TRBV2	-	-	TRBJ1-4	CASCFGGGEKLFF	TGTGCCAGCTGTTTCGGGGGAGGGGAAAAACTGTTTTTT
TRBV6-5	few	-	TRBJ2-7	CAIREDNSYEQYF	TGTGCCATTCGCGAGGACAACTCCTACGAGCAGTACTTC
TRBV20-1	-	-	TRBJ1-4	CSASYSLRSNEKLFF	TGCAGTGCTAGTTATAGTCTCCGGTCTAATGAAAAACTGTTTTTT
TRBV19	-	TRBD1	TRBJ1-1	CASSQGTAYTEAFF	TGTGCCAGTAGTCAGGGGACAGCCTACACTGAAGCTTTCTTT
TRBV19	few	TRBD1	TRBJ1-1	CASSISAGRGKTEAFF	TGTGCCAGTAGTATAAGTGCGGGCAGGGGGAAGACTGAAGCTTTCTTT
TRBV11-3	few	TRBD1	TRBJ2-1	CASSVAGGSYNEQFF	TGTGCCAGCAGCGTGGCAGGGGGCTCCTACAATGAGCAGTTCTTC
TRBV30	-	TRBD1	TRBJ2-6	CASASGTGVSGANVLTF	TGTGCCTCTGCTTCCGGGACAGGGGTTAGTGGGGCCAACGTCCTGACTTTC
TRBV2	-	-	TRBJ1-2	CASTPGVGYTF	TGTGCCAGCACCCCCGGGGTTGGCTACACCTTC
TRBV4-1	-	TRBD2	TRBJ2-3	CASSQDSFTGTSGGDTQYF	TGCGCCAGCAGCCAAGATTCCTTCACCGGGACTAGCGGGGGAGATACGCAGTATTTT
TRBV7-8	-	-	TRBJ1-3	CASSSGGSGNTIYF	TGTGCCAGCAGCTCCGGGGGTTCGGGAAACACCATATATTTT
TRBV29-1	-	-	TRBJ1-1	CSAATYTEAFF	TGCAGCGCTGCAACTTACACTGAAGCTTTCTTT
TRBV28	-	-	TRBJ2-3	CASSEGGTDTQYF	TGTGCCAGCAGCGAGGGGGGCACAGATACGCAGTATTTT
TRBV11-3	-	-	TRBJ2-2	CASSLNPDTGELFF	TGTGCCAGCAGCTTGAATCCGGACACCGGGGAGCTGTTTTTT
TRBV4-3	-	TRBD2	TRBJ2-3	CASSQLAGGGTDTQYF	TGCGCCAGCAGCCAACTAGCGGGAGGGGGCACAGATACGCAGTATTTT
TRBV20-1	-	-	TRBJ1-2	CSASGASGYTF	TGCAGTGCAAGTGGGGCCTCGGGCTACACCTTC
TRBV14	-	-	TRBJ1-2	CASSQGLKGVGYTF	TGTGCCAGCAGCCAAGGACTCAAAGGGGTTGGCTACACCTTC
TRBV11-2	once	-	TRBJ2-3	CASSLDGASGTDTQYF	TGTGCCAGCAGCTTAGATGGAGCTAGCGGCACAGATACGCAGTATTTT
TRBV5-8	-	-	TRBJ2-7	CASSLDSISSYEQYF	TGTGCCAGCAGCTTGGACAGTATCAGCTCCTACGAGCAGTACTTC
TRBV5-6	-	-	TRBJ2-1	CASSLQGSYNEQFF	TGTGCCAGCAGCTTACAGGGATCCTACAATGAGCAGTTCTTC
TRBV28	-	-	TRBJ2-7	CASSSYGQLSSYEQYF	TGTGCCAGCAGTTCGTACGGACAGCTAAGCTCCTACGAGCAGTACTTC
TRBV11-2	-	-	TRBJ2-1	CASSLDGGIAYNEQFF	TGTGCCAGCAGCTTAGACGGGGGTATAGCCTACAATGAGCAGTTCTTC
TRBV30	-	TRBD2	TRBJ2-3	CAWEISGGSTDTQYF	TGTGCCTGGGAAATTAGCGGGGGGTCCACAGATACGCAGTATTTT
TRBV4-1	-	-	TRBJ2-7	CASSQDRKTGITGTYEQYF	TGCGCCAGCAGCCAAGATAGGAAAACAGGGATTACAGGAACCTACGAGCAGTACTTC
TRBV10-3	-	-	TRBJ2-7	CAISQISDEQYF	TGTGCCATCAGCCAGATAAGCGACGAGCAGTACTTC
TRBV4-2	-	TRBD2	TRBJ2-3	CASSRQGLAGVDTQYF	TGTGCCAGCAGCCGGCAGGGGCTAGCGGGAGTGGATACGCAGTATTTT
TRBV9	-	TRBD1	TRBJ2-5	CASSITGGGETQYF	TGTGCCAGCAGCATCACAGGGGGCGGGGAGACCCAGTACTTC
TRBV7-3	few	-	TRBJ1-1	CASSPPGGGTTEAFF	TGTGCCAGCAGCCCCCCTGGTGGGGGGACCACTGAAGCTTTCTTT
TRBV4-2	-	-	TRBJ2-3	CASSQAVNQLGSDTQYF	TGTGCCAGCAGCCAAGCAGTAAACCAGCTCGGGTCAGATACGCAGTATTTT
TRBV19	-	-	TRBJ2-1	CASKSSASSYNEQFF	TGTGCCAGCAAATCGTCGGCTAGCTCCTACAATGAGCAGTTCTTC
TRBV6-6	-	TRBD1	TRBJ1-5	CASSTRQGQPQHF	TGTGCCAGCAGTACCCGACAGGGTCAGCCCCAGCATTTT